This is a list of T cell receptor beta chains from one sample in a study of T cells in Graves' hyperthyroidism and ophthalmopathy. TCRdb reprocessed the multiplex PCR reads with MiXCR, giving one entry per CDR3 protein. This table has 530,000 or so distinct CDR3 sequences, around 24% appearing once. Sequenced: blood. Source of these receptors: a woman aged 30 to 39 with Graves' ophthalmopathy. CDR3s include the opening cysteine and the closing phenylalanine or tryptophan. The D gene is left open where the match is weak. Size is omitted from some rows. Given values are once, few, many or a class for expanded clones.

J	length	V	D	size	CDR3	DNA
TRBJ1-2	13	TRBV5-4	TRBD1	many	CASSFDRAWGYTF	TGTGCCAGCAGCTTTGACAGGGCCTGGGGCTACACCTTC
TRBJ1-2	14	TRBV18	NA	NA	CASSPREVTHGYTF	TGTGCCAGCTCACCCCGCGAGGTGACCCATGGCTACACCTTC
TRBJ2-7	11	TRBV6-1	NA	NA	CASISAYEQYF	TGTGCCAGCATCAGTGCCTACGAGCAGTACTTC
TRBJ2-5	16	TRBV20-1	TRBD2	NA	CSASHGLAGESETQYF	TGCAGTGCTTCTCATGGACTAGCGGGAGAATCTGAGACCCAGTACTTC
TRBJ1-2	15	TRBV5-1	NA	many	CASSFRGGDDYGYTF	TGCGCCAGCAGCTTTCGGGGAGGAGACGACTATGGCTACACCTTC
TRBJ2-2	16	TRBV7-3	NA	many	CASSLVGKGRTGELFF	TGTGCCAGCAGCTTAGTCGGGAAGGGACGAACCGGGGAGCTGTTTTTT
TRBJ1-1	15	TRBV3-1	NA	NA	CASSQDGGSNTEAFF	TGTGCCAGCAGCCAAGACGGCGGCTCAAACACTGAAGCTTTCTTT
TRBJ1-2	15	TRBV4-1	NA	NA	CASSQWGEANYGYTF	TGCGCCAGCAGCCAATGGGGGGAAGCTAACTATGGCTACACCTTC
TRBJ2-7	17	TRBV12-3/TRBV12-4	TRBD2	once	CASSQGAGLAGRHEQYF	TGTGCCAGCAGTCAGGGGGCGGGACTAGCGGGAAGACACGAGCAGTACTTC
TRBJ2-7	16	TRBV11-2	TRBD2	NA	CASSLGGLAGTYEQYF	TGTGCCAGCAGCTTAGGGGGACTAGCGGGAACCTACGAGCAGTACTTC
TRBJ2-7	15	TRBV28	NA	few	CASSLGPRGGYEQYF	TGTGCCAGCAGTTTAGGGCCCCGAGGAGGCTACGAGCAGTACTTC
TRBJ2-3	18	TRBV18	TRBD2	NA	CASSPGTSGVSSTDTQYF	TGTGCCAGCTCACCCGGGACTAGCGGGGTTTCTAGCACAGATACGCAGTATTTT
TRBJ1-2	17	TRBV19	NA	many	CASISEWKISGSYGYTF	TGTGCCAGTATCAGCGAGTGGAAGATATCAGGGAGCTATGGCTACACCTTC
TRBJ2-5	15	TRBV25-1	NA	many	CASSEWNRVPETQYF	TGTGCCAGCAGTGAATGGAACAGGGTACCGGAGACCCAGTACTTC